The T cell receptor beta chain under discussion was sequenced for a study of T cells in Graves' hyperthyroidism and ophthalmopathy (dated by TCRdb to the late 2010s). Looking at the study overall: Peripheral blood samples were taken at initial diagnosis, before any treatment was given. According to the paper, TCR Vbeta CDR3 sequencing was carried out on 135 peripheral blood samples, which came from fewer than 50 ophthalmopathy, fewer than 80 hyperthyroidism and around 17 progressor patients. Prospective prediction of ophthalmopathy was tested in an independent validation cohort consisting of fewer than 20 hyperthyroidism patients and more than 15 patients who later progressed to ophthalmopathy. The roughly 90 discovery patients were divided at random into training and test sets in a 7:3 ratio. To identify TCR V-J signatures that set the groups apart, the researchers used a discovery cohort of 95 to 100 patients, made up of fewer than 50 with Graves' ophthalmopathy and some 58 with stable Graves' hyperthyroidism. In roughly six Graves' hyperthyroidism patients, the study also compared T-cell repertoires from thyroid tissue with T-cell repertoires from blood. After blood sampling, hyperthyroidism patients were treated with methimazole at a starting dose of 30 mg daily, and ophthalmopathy patients were treated with high-dose intravenous methylprednisolone. Overall results and qualifications from the work: In validation, the model predicted progression to ophthalmopathy a median of roughly 6.2 months before onset, with approximately 70% sensitivity and 72.22% specificity. Most expanded thyroid clonotypes (frequency above 0.001) were also detected in blood, suggesting blood repertoires may reflect thyroid immune responses. Ophthalmopathy was separated from stable hyperthyroidism by a 13 V-J signature model, with 87.88% sensitivity and just over 81% specificity obtained in cross-validation and 80%/75% obtained in testing. No statistical method was used to fix the sample size in advance, and group allocation was not hidden from the investigators.

This clonotype was found many times. It lacks a known antigen. Per-nucleotide qualities are absent, and no much larger clonotype sits a single base away. Ophthalmopathy patients had moderately to severely active disease, Clinical Activity Score of at least 3, NOSPECS grade of at least 4, and duration under 3 months. Any patient with an uncontrolled infection, another autoimmune disease, pregnancy or lactation was excluded. Diagnoses were based on clinical symptoms, serum thyroxine and TRAb, thyroid ultrasound and orbital computed tomography. PBMCs were isolated from approximately 10 ml of fresh peripheral blood by Ficoll-Paque density gradient centrifugation. Total RNA was extracted using Trizol reagent, and RNA quality was assessed on an Agilent 2100 Bioanalyzer. Amplification of TCR beta CDR3 regions was carried out from RNA transcripts. The first round of RT-PCR for the TCR CDR3 was performed with the HTBI primer set and the Qiagen OneStep RT-PCR kit. The libraries were constructed in a second round of multiplex PCR and then size-selected and purified. Libraries were sequenced paired-end with 100 bp reads on an Illumina HiSeq2000. On the authors' methods: SOAPnuke was used to process the raw data, with reads discarded if the reads contained adapters or uncalled bases, had a mean Phred below 15, or lacked an exact constant-primer or identifier match. High-quality paired reads were merged with COPE v1.2.5, and unique nucleotide sequences were defined as clonotypes. MiTCR v1.1 was used to align clonotypes to the IMGT TRBV, TRBD and TRBJ reference segments. Analysis was restricted to V-J combinations with a frequency above 0.0001, which covered approximately 99% of repertoires. The TCS score was defined as F50 (clonal expansion) divided by E x V (chaos), with BLOSUM62-based TCRdist calculated between CDR3 peptides within each V-J. Welch's t-statistics and random forest reduced 500 to 550 V-J features to about 13, which were used in a naive Bayes classifier (R e1071). TCRdb reanalyzed the raw reads on its own, using fastp at Q25 for trimming and MiXCR for clone calling, and kept in-frame beta chains. Identical CDR3 proteins give one entry, which carries the most common genes and DNA. These V and J calls derive from TCRdb rather than the authors' analysis. The table for this sample lists more than 350,000 distinct CDR3 sequences; roughly 15% of them were counted only once. Of the sample, around 20% falls within the top ten clones.

Input material: blood. This TCR came from a woman aged 55-70 years with Graves' ophthalmopathy.

CDR3 region: CASRSSPGLAGGTYEQYF. The sequenced DNA is TGTGCCAGCAGGTCGAGCCCGGGACTAGCGGGAGGTACCTACGAGCAGTACTTC. The chain joins TRBV6-1 to TRBJ2-7, with TRBD2 identical over 15 junction bases. Germline trimming amounts to 6 bases on V and 2 bases on J, with 11 as the count of junction bases outside the gene matches. Based on the germline V gene, the CDR1 and CDR2 sequences are MNHNS and SASEGT. The CDR3 goes from the cysteine to the phenylalanine over 18 residues. Kept here is only the CDR3 DNA, which spans 54 bases and is read in frame from base 1.